A single sample gave rise to the 17 T cell receptor beta chains below, sequenced in a study of T cell changes during pregnancy in multiple sclerosis. The repertoire was sequenced with immunoSEQ multiplex PCR; TCRdb's copy has only in-frame clones and lacks some. The sample lists about 42,000 clones, roughly nine tenths occurring once. The sample in question was CD4+ T cells from peripheral blood mononuclear cells, obtained before pregnancy. These receptor sequences come from a female donor with multiple sclerosis, enrolled in a pregnancy study.

This clone was detected a few times. CDR3 DNA: TGTGCCAGCAGCGTTTTCCCCGGGACAGGGGACACTGAAGCTTTCTTT. It translates to CASSVFPGTGDTEAFF. The chain couples TRBV9 to TRBJ1-1, with 10 bases aligning to TRBD1. CDR1 is SGDLS, CDR2 YYNGEE, per germline. J was trimmed by 3 bases and V by 2 bases; bases with no gene match: 7. This CDR3 comprises 16 residues.

The CDR3 spells CASSWGEAYEQYF. DNA of the CDR3: TGTGCCAGTAGTTGGGGGGAAGCCTACGAGCAGTACTTC. The genes are TRBV19 and TRBJ2-7, with D possibly being TRBD2 (6 bases). The V end lost 5 bases, the J end lost 2 bases, and 10 bases lay between the germline ends. The CDR3 sequence is 13 residues long. Per germline, CDR1 LNHDA and CDR2 SQIVND (reference sequence).

Here the CDR3 DNA reads TGTGCCAGCAGCTTACAGGCCGACAGTGAAAAACTGTTTTTT. Translated, it gives CASSLQADSEKLFF. The V call is TRBV7-2, the J call TRBJ1-4; D may be TRBD1 (5 bases). This CDR3 spans 14 amino acids. The germline V gene encodes CDR1 SGHTA and CDR2 FQGNSA. Trimming shortened V by 2 bases and J by 7 bases, and 11 bases separated the two germline ends.

V is TRBV5-6 and J is TRBJ1-2; 9 bases are a match to TRBD1. The CDR3 is 16 amino acids. CDR1 SGHDT and CDR2 YYEEEE come from the germline V gene. V trimming: 4 bases; J trimming: 5 bases; junction bases outside the gene matches: 12. CDR3 in amino acids: CASSPDRGGLDYGYTF. Here the CDR3 DNA reads TGTGCCAGCAGCCCGGACAGGGGAGGTTTGGATTATGGCTACACCTTC.

The rearrangement joins TRBV15 to TRBJ2-5, with 14 bases matching TRBD2. CDR3 length equals 18 residues. CDR1 and CDR2 (germline): LNHNV, YYDKDF (reference sequence). J lost 5 bases, V lost 0 bases, and 8 bases had no gene match. The CDR3 nucleotides are TGTGCCACCAGCAGAGATCTGCGACTAGCGGGGGGGCCGGAGACCCAGTACTTC. It yields the protein CATSRDLRLAGGPETQYF.

The chain combines TRBV4-2 with TRBJ2-3; D is perhaps TRBD1 (6 bases). V was trimmed by 0 bases and J by 1 base, leaving 11 bases between them. CDR1 is LGHNA, CDR2 YNFKEQ, per germline. This CDR3 contains 16 residues. The CDR3 region is CASSQDGGLGTDTQYF. The CDR3 bases are TGTGCCAGCAGCCAAGATGGGGGCCTTGGCACAGATACGCAGTATTTT.

This clone is judged medium-sized. The chain uses TRBV19 and TRBJ1-5; D is undetermined. V lost 6 bases and J lost 3, with 3 bases in between. This CDR3 comprises 11 residues. Germline V gene data show CDR1 as LNHDA and CDR2 as SQIVND (reference sequence). CDR3 in amino acids: CASSSNQPQHF. In DNA, the CDR3 is TGTGCCAGTAGCTCCAATCAGCCCCAGCATTTT.

The chain employs TRBV6-6 and TRBJ1-1; TRBD1 aligns across 8 bases. The CDR3 has 14 amino acids. Looked up from germline, CDR1 is MNHNY and CDR2 is SVGAGI (reference sequence). The V segment lost 7 bases and the J segment 1 base; nucleotides outside the gene matches: 5. CDR3 nucleotide sequence: TGTGCCAGCATTACTGACAGGGGGAACACTGAAGCTTTCTTT. This codes for CASITDRGNTEAFF.

The chain links TRBV2 to TRBJ1-5; no definite D call. Trimming stripped 6 bases from V and 4 bases from J, with 13 bases between. This CDR3 region has 14 residues. Per the germline V gene, CDR1 is SNHLY and CDR2 is FYNNEI. The CDR3 nucleotides are TGTGCCAGCAGGCTGACTAACCAGAATCAGCCCCAGCATTTT. This encodes CASRLTNQNQPQHF.

This chain joins TRBV7-3 and TRBJ2-4; TRBD2 matches 8 bases. Germline lookup yields CDR1 SGHTA and CDR2 FQGTGA. CDR3 length: 13 residues. Trimming took 2 bases from V and 14 from J; bases not matched to a gene: 8. DNA for the CDR3: TGTGCCAGCAGCTTACTCGCGGGGGGCCCTAAGTACTTC. This codes for CASSLLAGGPKYF.

The chain joins TRBV7-9 to TRBJ2-7; D unclear. CDR1 and CDR2 from the germline V gene are SEHNR and FQNEAQ (reference sequence). The CDR3 is 15 amino acids. The V end was cut by 3 bases, the J end by 2 bases, with 14 bases between. In DNA form, the CDR3 reads TGTGCCAGCAGCTTCATTAACAGATCACCCTACGAGCAGTACTTC. It specifies CASSFINRSPYEQYF.

This rearrangement joins TRBV4-3 to TRBJ1-1; weak D call: TRBD1 (5 bases). The CDR3 sequence is 15 residues long. Germline-derived CDR1 and CDR2 are LGHNA and YSLEER. The ends were cut back, 1 base at V and 4 bases at J, with 13 bases in the middle. For the CDR3, the DNA is TGCGCCAGCAGCCAAGGCGGGGTTAGGGGCACTGAAGCTTTCTTT. Encoded protein: CASSQGGVRGTEAFF.

This clone was seen a handful of times. V gene TRBV7-2 combines with J gene TRBJ1-1, with TRBD1 as a possible D gene (5 bases). The germline V gene encodes CDR1 SGHTA and CDR2 FQGNSA. The CDR3 runs 12 residues. V lost 8 bases to trimming and J lost 1 base, with 8 bases between them. The CDR3 nucleotides read TGTGCCAGCCGAAGGGGGAACACTGAAGCTTTCTTT. It yields the protein CASRRGNTEAFF.

The genes are TRBV12-5 and TRBJ1-2, with D unresolved. The CDR3 is 12 amino acids. V lost 6 bases, J lost 7 bases, and 12 bases lay in between. Germline assignment: CDR1 LGHNT and CDR2 FRNRAP. In DNA form, the CDR3 reads TGTGCTAGTGGGGTATCATTCGGTGGCTACACCTTC. It specifies CASGVSFGGYTF.

The CDR3: CASSLGLAGNTGELFF. CDR3 DNA sequence: TGTGCCAGCAGTTTGGGACTAGCGGGAAACACCGGGGAGCTGTTTTTT. This sequence joins TRBV2 and TRBJ2-2; 13 nucleotides agree with TRBD2. Losses at the gene ends were 5 bases for V and 2 bases for J; bases not matched to a gene: 2. Germline V gene data show CDR1 as SNHLY and CDR2 as FYNNEI. The CDR3 runs 16 residues.

The V gene is TRBV5-6, the J gene TRBJ1-2; TRBD1 matches 8 bases. The CDR3 consists of 13 residues. In germline, CDR1 is SGHDT, CDR2 YYEEEE. V was pared by 4 bases and J by 4 bases, with 3 bases of the junction left unmatched. CDR3 nucleotide sequence: TGTGCCAGCAGCAAGACAGGGGCCTATGGCTACACCTTC. Translation: CASSKTGAYGYTF. The variable domain in full, with the rest retrieved from reference TRBV5-6 and TRBJ1-2, is DAGVTQSPTHLIKTRGQQVTLRCSPKSGHDTVSWYQQALGQGPQFIFQYYEEEERQRGNFPDRFSGHQFPNYSSELNVNALLLGDSALYLCASSKTGAYGYTFGSGTRLTVV.

This chain connects TRBV4-1 to TRBJ1-1; TRBD1 matches 9 bases. The CDR3 is 14 residues long. Germline V gives CDR1 MGHRA, CDR2 YSYEKL. The junction had 9 bases not matched to a gene; V was cut back by 1 base and J by 12 bases. As DNA, the CDR3 is TGCGCCAGCAGCCAAGGGGGACAGGGAGCTTCACCTTTCTTT. Translated: CASSQGGQGASPFF.